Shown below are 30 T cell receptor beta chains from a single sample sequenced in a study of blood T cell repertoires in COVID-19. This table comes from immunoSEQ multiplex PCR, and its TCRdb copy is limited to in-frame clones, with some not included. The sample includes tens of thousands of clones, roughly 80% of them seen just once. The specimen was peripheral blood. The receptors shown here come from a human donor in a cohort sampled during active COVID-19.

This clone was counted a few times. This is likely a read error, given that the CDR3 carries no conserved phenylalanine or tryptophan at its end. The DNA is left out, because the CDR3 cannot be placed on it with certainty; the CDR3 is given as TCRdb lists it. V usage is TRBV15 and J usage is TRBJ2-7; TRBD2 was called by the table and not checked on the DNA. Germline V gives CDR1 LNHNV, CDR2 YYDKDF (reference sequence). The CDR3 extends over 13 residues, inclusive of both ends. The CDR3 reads CATSSPLGPFLGP.

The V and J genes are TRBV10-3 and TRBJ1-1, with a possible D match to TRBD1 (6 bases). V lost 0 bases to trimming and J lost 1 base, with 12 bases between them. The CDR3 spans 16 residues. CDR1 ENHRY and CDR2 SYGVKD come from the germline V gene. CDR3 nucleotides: TGTGCCATCAGTGAGTCCGGGGGGGCACAGAACACTGAAGCTTTCTTT. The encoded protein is CAISESGGAQNTEAFF.

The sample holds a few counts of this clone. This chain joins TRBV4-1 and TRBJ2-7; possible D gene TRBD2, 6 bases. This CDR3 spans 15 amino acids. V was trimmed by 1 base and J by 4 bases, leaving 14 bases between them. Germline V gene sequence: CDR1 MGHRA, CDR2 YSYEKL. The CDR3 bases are TGCGCCAGCAGCCAAGGAGCGAGGGACTCATACGAGCAGTACTTC. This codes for CASSQGARDSYEQYF.

The CDR3 region has the DNA TGTGCCAGCAGCCCCCCCACGACGGGGAACACTGAAGCTTTCTTT. This translates into CASSPPTTGNTEAFF. The gene calls are TRBV7-8 and TRBJ1-1; no clear D gene. V was shortened by 5 bases and J by 1 base, with 14 bases between the two germline ends. There are 15 residues in the CDR3. In germline, CDR1 is SGHVS, CDR2 FQNEAQ.

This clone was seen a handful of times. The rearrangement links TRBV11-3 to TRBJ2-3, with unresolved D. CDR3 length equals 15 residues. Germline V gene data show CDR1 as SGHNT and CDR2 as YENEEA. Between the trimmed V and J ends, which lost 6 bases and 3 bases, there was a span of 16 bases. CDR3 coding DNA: TGTGCCAGCAGTCCCAACGGGTTGAGGACAGATACGCAGTATTTT. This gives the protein CASSPNGLRTDTQYF. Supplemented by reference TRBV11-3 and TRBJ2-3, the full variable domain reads EAGVVQSPRYKIIEKKQPVAFWCNPISGHNTLYWYLQNLGQGPELLIRYENEEAVDDSQLPKDRFSAERLKGVDSTLKIQPAELGDSAVYLCASSPNGLRTDTQYFGPGTRLTVL.

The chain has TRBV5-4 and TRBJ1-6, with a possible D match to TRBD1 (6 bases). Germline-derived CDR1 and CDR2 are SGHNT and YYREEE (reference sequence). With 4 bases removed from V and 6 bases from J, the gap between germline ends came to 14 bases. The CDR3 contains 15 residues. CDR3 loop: CASSHRDTGNSPLHF. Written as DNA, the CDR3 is TGTGCCAGCAGCCACCGGGACACCGGTAATTCACCCCTCCACTTT. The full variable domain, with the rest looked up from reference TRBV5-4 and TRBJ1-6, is ETGVTQSPTHLIKTRGQQVTLRCSSQSGHNTVSWYQQALGQGPQFIFQYYREEENGRGNFPPRFSGLQFPNYSSELNVNALELDDSALYLCASSHRDTGNSPLHFGNGTRLTVT.

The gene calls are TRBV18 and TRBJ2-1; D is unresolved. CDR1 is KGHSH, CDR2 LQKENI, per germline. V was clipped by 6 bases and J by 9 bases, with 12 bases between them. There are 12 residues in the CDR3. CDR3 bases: TGTGCCAGCTCCCTAATCCTTGGTGAGCAGTTCTTC. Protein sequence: CASSLILGEQFF.

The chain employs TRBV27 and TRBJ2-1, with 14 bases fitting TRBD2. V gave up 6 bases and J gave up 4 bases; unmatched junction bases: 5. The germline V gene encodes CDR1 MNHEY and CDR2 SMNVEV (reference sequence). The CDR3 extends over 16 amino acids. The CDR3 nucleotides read TGTGCCAGCAGGGGACTAGCGGGAGTTGGTTACAATGAGCAGTTCTTC. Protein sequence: CASRGLAGVGYNEQFF.

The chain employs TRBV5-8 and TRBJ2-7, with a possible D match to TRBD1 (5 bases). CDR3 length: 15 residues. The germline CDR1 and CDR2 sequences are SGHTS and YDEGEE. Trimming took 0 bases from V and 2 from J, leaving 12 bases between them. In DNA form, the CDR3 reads TGTGCCAGCAGCTTGGGCAGGGCCAGGACCTACGAGCAGTACTTC. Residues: CASSLGRARTYEQYF.

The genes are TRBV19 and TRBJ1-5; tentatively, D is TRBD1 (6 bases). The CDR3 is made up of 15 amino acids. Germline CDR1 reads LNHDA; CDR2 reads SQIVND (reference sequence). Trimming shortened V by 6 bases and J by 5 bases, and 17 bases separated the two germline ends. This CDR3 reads CASSTRGEGYQPQHF. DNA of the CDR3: TGTGCCAGTAGCACCAGGGGCGAGGGCTATCAGCCCCAGCATTTT.

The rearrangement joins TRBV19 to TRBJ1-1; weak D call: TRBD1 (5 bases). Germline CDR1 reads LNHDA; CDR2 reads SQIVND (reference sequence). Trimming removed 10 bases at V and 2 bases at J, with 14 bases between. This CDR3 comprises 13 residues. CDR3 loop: CATLTASNTEAFF. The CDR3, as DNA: TGTGCCACCCTGACAGCGAGTAACACTGAAGCTTTCTTT. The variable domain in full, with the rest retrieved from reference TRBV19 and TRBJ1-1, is DGGITQSPKYLFRKEGQNVTLSCEQNLNHDAMYWYRQDPGQGLRLIYYSQIVNDFQKGDIAEGYSVSREKKESFPLTVTSAQKNPTAFYLCATLTASNTEAFFGQGTRLTVV.

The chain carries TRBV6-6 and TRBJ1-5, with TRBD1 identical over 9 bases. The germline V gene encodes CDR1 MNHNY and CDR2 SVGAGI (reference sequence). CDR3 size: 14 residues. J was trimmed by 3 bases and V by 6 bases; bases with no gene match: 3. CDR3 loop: CASRRTGDNQPQHF. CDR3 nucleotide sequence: TGTGCCAGCAGGAGGACAGGGGACAATCAGCCCCAGCATTTT.

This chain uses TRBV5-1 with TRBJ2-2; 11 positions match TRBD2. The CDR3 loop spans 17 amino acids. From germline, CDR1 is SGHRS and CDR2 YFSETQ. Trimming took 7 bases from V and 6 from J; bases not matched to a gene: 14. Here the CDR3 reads CASSPTSGDPFAGELFF. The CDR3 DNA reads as TGCGCCAGCTCCCCGACTAGCGGGGACCCTTTCGCCGGGGAGCTGTTTTTT.

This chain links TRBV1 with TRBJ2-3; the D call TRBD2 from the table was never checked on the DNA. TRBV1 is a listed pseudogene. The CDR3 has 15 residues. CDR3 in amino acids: CTSSQVQREADTQYF. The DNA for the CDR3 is TGCACCAGCAGCCAAGTTCAGCGGGAGGCAGATACGCAGTATTTT.

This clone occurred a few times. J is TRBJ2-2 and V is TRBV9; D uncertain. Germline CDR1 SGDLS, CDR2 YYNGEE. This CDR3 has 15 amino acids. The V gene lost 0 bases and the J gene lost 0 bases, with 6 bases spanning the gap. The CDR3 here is CASSVDLTNTGELFF. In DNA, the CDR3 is TGTGCCAGCAGCGTAGATTTAACGAACACCGGGGAGCTGTTTTTT.

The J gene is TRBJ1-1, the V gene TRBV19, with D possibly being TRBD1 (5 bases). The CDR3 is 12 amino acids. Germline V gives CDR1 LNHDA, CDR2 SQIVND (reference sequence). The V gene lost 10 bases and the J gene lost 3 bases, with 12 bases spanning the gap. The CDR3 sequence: CATRQRYTEAFF. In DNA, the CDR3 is TGTGCCACGAGACAGAGATACACTGAAGCTTTCTTT.

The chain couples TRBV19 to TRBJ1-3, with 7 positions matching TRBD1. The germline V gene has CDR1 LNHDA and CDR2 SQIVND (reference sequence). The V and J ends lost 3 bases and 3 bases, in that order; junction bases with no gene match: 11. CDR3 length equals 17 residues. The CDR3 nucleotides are TGTGCCAGTAGTATCCCTGGAGGGGGCGCCAATGGAAACACCATATATTTT. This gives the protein CASSIPGGGANGNTIYF.

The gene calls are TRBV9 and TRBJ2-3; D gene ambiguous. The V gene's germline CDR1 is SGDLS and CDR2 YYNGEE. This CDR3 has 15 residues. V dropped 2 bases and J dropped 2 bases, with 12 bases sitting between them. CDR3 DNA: TGTGCCAGCAGCGTTAGTGTACAGCCCACAGATACGCAGTATTTT. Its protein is CASSVSVQPTDTQYF.

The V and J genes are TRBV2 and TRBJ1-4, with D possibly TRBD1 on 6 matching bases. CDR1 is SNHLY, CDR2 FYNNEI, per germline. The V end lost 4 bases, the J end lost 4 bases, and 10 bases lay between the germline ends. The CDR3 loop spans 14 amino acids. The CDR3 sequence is CASSVGRGNEKLFF. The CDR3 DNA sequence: TGTGCCAGCAGTGTGGGCAGGGGTAATGAAAAACTGTTTTTT.

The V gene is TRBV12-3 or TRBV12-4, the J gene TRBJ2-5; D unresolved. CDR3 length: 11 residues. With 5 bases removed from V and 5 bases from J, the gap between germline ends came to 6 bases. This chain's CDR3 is CASSPLETQYF. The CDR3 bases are TGTGCCAGCAGTCCCCTGGAGACCCAGTACTTC.

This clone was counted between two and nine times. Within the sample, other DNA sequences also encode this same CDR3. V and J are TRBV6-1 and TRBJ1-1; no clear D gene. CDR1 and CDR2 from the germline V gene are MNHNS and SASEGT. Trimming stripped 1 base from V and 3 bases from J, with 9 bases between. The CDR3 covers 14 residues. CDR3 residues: CASSEDRGDTEAFF. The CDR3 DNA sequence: TGTGCCAGCAGTGAAGATCGGGGAGACACTGAAGCTTTCTTT.

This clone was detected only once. Written as DNA, the CDR3 is TGTGCCACCAGTGAGCGGGGGAGCACAGATACGCAGTATTTT. This codes for CATSERGSTDTQYF. The rearrangement links TRBV24-1 to TRBJ2-3, with 7 positions matching TRBD2. Unmatched junction bases numbered 0, after V lost 4 bases and J lost 0 bases. CDR3 length: 14 amino acids. In germline, CDR1 is KGHDR, CDR2 SFDVKD.

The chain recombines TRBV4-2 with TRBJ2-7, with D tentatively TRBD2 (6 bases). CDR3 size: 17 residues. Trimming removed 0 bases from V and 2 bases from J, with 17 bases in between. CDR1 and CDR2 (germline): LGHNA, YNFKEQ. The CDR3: CASSQDLSGEDTYEQYF. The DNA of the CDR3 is TGTGCCAGCAGCCAAGATCTTTCGGGGGAGGACACCTACGAGCAGTACTTC.

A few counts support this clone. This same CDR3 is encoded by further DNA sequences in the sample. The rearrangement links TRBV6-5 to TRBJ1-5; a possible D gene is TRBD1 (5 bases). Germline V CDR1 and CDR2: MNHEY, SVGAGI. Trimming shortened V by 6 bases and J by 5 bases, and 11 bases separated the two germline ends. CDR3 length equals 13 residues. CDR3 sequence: CASSQSRDQPQHF. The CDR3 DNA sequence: TGTGCCAGCAGCCAAAGCAGGGATCAGCCCCAGCATTTT.

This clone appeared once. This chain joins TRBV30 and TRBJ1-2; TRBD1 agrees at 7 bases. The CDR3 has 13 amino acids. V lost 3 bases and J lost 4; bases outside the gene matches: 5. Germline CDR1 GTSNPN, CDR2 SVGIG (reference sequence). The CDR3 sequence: CAWRRGPGYGYTF. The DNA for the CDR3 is TGTGCCTGGAGAAGGGGGCCGGGCTATGGCTACACCTTC.

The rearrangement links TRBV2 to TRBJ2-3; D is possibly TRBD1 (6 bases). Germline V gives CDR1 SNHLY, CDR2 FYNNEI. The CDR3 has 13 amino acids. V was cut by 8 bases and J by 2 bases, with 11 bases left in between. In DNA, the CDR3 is TGTGCCAGCCGGGGACAACTCACAGATACGCAGTATTTT. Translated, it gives CASRGQLTDTQYF.

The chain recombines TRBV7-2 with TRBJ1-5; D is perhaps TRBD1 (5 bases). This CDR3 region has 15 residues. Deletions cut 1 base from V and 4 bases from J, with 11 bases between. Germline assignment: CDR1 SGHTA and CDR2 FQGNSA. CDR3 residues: CASSLGGEGNQPQHF. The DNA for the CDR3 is TGTGCCAGCAGCTTAGGAGGGGAGGGAAATCAGCCCCAGCATTTT.

The CDR3 sequence is CASSVWAPYEQYF. In DNA form, the CDR3 reads TGTGCCAGCAGTGTATGGGCCCCCTACGAGCAGTACTTC. This chain joins TRBV2 and TRBJ2-7; no definite D call. The CDR3 is made up of 13 amino acids. Germline V gene sequence: CDR1 SNHLY, CDR2 FYNNEI. Trimming stripped 4 bases from V and 2 bases from J, with 9 bases between.

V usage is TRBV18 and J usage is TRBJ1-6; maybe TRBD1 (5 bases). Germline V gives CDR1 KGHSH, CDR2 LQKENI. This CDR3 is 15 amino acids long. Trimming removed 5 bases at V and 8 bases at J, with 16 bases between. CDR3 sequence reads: CASSSRDGGDSPLHF. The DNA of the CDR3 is TGTGCCAGCTCATCGCGGGACGGGGGAGATTCACCCCTCCACTTT.

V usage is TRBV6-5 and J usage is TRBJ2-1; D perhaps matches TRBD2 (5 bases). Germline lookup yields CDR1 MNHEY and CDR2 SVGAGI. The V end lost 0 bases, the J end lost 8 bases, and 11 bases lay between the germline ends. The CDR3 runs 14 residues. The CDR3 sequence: CASSYSREVDEQFF. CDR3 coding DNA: TGTGCCAGCAGTTACTCTCGGGAAGTCGATGAGCAGTTCTTC.